Below, 8 T cell receptor beta chains from the same sample are listed, as sequenced in a study of blood T cell repertoires in COVID-19. Data came from immunoSEQ multiplex PCR; TCRdb stores just in-frame clones and leaves some out. Of about 140,000 clones listed, 60% to 80% are singletons. The sample comprised peripheral blood. The receptors come from a woman aged 50 to 60 with active or convalescent COVID-19.

The chain uses TRBV28 and TRBJ1-6, with D possibly matching TRBD1 (5 bases). Germline V gene sequence: CDR1 MDHEN, CDR2 SYDVKM. The CDR3 totals 14 residues. V was cut by 1 base and J by 10 bases, with 11 bases left in between. The CDR3 sequence is CASSLSGNRSPLHF. The CDR3 nucleotides read TGTGCCAGCAGTTTATCAGGGAATCGGTCACCCCTCCACTTT.

This chain joins TRBV28 and TRBJ1-1; the match to TRBD1 covers 7 bases. V lost 5 bases to trimming and J lost 1 base; unmatched junction nucleotides: 7. The germline V gene has CDR1 MDHEN and CDR2 SYDVKM. The CDR3 covers 15 residues. CDR3 sequence (DNA): TGTGCCAGCAGTCTCACGACAGGGACGAACACTGAAGCTTTCTTT. Protein sequence: CASSLTTGTNTEAFF. Complete variable domain (other parts from reference TRBV28 and TRBJ1-1): DVKVTQSSRYLVKRTGEKVFLECVQDMDHENMFWYRQDPGLGLRLIYFSYDVKMKEKGDIPEGYSVSREKKERFSLILESASTNQTSMYLCASSLTTGTNTEAFFGQGTRLTVV.

This chain uses TRBV5-1 with TRBJ2-6; 13 nucleotides align to TRBD2. Looked up from germline, CDR1 is SGHRS and CDR2 is YFSETQ. This CDR3 is 18 amino acids long. With 4 bases clipped from V and 0 bases from J, the junction kept 4 bases outside the gene matches. CDR3 residues: CASSTGTSGNSGANVLTF. The CDR3 DNA reads as TGCGCCAGCAGCACCGGGACTAGCGGGAACTCTGGGGCCAACGTCCTGACTTTC.

The rearrangement links TRBV3-1 (or the pseudogene TRBV3-2) to TRBJ1-3; D not resolved. This CDR3 has 12 residues. Deletions cut 3 bases from V and 3 bases from J, with 3 bases between. Germline V lookup: CDR1 LGHDT, CDR2 YNNKEL (reference sequence). The CDR3 DNA sequence: TGTGCCAGCAGCCACAATGGAAACACCATATATTTT. Translated: CASSHNGNTIYF.

The V gene is TRBV7-9, the J gene TRBJ1-4; D might be TRBD1 (6 bases). Per germline, CDR1 SEHNR and CDR2 FQNEAQ (reference sequence). The CDR3 has 15 amino acids. The ends were cut back, 4 bases at V and 6 bases at J, with 15 bases in the middle. The CDR3 nucleotides are TGTGCCAGCAGCTCCCTCGGGGGGCTCGATGAAAAACTGTTTTTT. Translating gives CASSSLGGLDEKLFF.

This sequence joins TRBV3-1 (or the pseudogene TRBV3-2) and TRBJ1-3; no definite D call. The CDR3 covers 15 residues. Between the trimmed V and J ends, which lost 4 bases and 0 bases, there was a span of 10 bases. Germline V gene sequence: CDR1 LGHDT, CDR2 YNNKEL (reference sequence). The DNA for the CDR3 is TGTGCCAGCAGCCCTCTCGGGATCTCTGGAAACACCATATATTTT. As protein: CASSPLGISGNTIYF.

The rearrangement links TRBV7-9 to TRBJ2-1; D possibly corresponds to TRBD2 (6 bases). The CDR3 extends over 15 amino acids. Trimming took off 1 base at V and 8 bases at J, with 15 bases between the two ends. From germline, CDR1 is SEHNR and CDR2 FQNEAQ (reference sequence). CDR3 sequence: CASSLGGLKMDEQFF. CDR3 in DNA: TGTGCCAGCAGCTTAGGGGGACTCAAGATGGATGAGCAGTTCTTC.

The genes are TRBV4-2 and TRBJ1-2, with D unclear. Trimming left V 0 bases short and J 0 bases short, with 11 bases between. Germline V gives CDR1 LGHNA, CDR2 YNFKEQ. This CDR3 has 16 residues. DNA for the CDR3: TGTGCCAGCAGCCAAGATATGAGGGCGGCTAACTATGGCTACACCTTC. Protein: CASSQDMRAANYGYTF.